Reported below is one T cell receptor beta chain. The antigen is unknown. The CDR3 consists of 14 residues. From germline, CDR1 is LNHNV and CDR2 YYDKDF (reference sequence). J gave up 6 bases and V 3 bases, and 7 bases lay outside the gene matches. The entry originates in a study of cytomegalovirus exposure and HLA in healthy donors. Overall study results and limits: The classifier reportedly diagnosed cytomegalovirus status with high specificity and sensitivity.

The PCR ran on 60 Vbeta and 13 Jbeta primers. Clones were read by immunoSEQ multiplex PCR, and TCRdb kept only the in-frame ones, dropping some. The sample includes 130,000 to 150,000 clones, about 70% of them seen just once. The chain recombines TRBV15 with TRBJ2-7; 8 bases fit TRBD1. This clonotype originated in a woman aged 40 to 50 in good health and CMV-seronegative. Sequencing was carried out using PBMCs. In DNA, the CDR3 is TGTGCCACCAGCAGTCGGACAGGGAACCGCGAGCAGTACTTC. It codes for CATSSRTGNREQYF. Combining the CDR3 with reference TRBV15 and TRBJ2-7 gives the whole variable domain DAMVIQNPRYQVTQFGKPVTLSCSQTLNHNVMYWYQQKSSQAPKLLFHYYDKDFNNEADTPDNFQSRRPNTSFCFLDIRSPGLGDTAMYLCATSSRTGNREQYFGPGTRLTVT.